What follows are 13 T cell receptor beta chains derived from one specimen sequenced in a study of CD8+CD57+ T cells in acquired aplastic anemia. Individuals selected for sequencing had exhibited CD8+CD57+ cell expansion on flow cytometry. TCR beta VDJ and CDR3 profiles were obtained from a genomic DNA template. TCRdb analysed the reads with MiXCR anew, one entry per CDR3 protein. This table holds roughly 80,000 distinct CDR3 sequences, 70% found once. Material for sequencing was sorted CD4+, CD8+, or CD8+CD57+ T cells (not recorded which) from PBMCs. Source of these receptors: a human donor with aplastic anemia.

The chain combines TRBV7-9 with TRBJ1-1, with 9 bases that match TRBD1. The CDR3 extends over 15 amino acids. The germline V gene has CDR1 SEHNR and CDR2 FQNEAQ (reference sequence). Trimming cost V 1 base and J 4 bases; bases outside gene matches: 4. CDR3 residues: CASSLGDRAGTEAFF. CDR3 nucleotides: TGTGCCAGCAGCTTAGGGGACAGGGCTGGCACTGAAGCTTTCTTT.

The CDR3 DNA sequence: TGTGCCATCAGTGGAGTCGGGGGCTACGAGCAGTACTTC. Protein: CAISGVGGYEQYF. This chain uses TRBV10-3 with TRBJ2-7; D is perhaps TRBD2 (6 bases). Per germline, CDR1 ENHRY and CDR2 SYGVKD. The CDR3 spans 13 residues. V lost 4 bases to trimming and J lost 3 bases, with 10 bases between them.

This clonotype was picked up one time. At one boundary the junction diverges from the germline segment, which might be a read error. This chain connects TRBV24-1 to TRBJ2-7; 9 bases fit TRBD1. CDR1 KGHDR and CDR2 SFDVKD come from the germline V gene. This CDR3 comprises 16 residues. The CDR3 spells CASSDLDRGSSYEQYF. In DNA, the CDR3 is TGTGCCAGCAGTGATCTGGACAGGGGCAGCTCCTACGAGCAGTACTTC.

The chain uses TRBV15 and TRBJ2-7, with 7 nucleotides matching TRBD1. The J segment lost 7 bases and the V segment lost 5 bases, leaving 11 bases of the junction unmatched. CDR3 size: 14 residues. Germline V lookup: CDR1 LNHNV, CDR2 YYDKDF (reference sequence). The CDR3 loop reads CATSPQTGPREQYF. The CDR3, as DNA: TGTGCCACCAGCCCCCAGACAGGGCCTCGGGAGCAGTACTTC.

In its sample, this clonotype was seen once. The chain is built from TRBV19 and TRBJ2-5; possibly TRBD2 for D (6 bases). Trimming removed 6 bases at V and 5 bases at J, with 19 bases between. CDR3 length equals 15 residues. Germline V CDR1 and CDR2: LNHDA, SQIVND (reference sequence). The CDR3 here is CASSVGGARRETQYF. The CDR3 DNA follows: TGTGCCAGTAGCGTCGGCGGGGCGAGGCGGGAGACCCAGTACTTC.

In this sample, this clonotype turned up a few times. The chain links TRBV2 to TRBJ2-7; D may match TRBD1 or TRBD2 (6 bases each). Germline loops: CDR1 SNHLY, CDR2 FYNNEI. V lost 4 bases, J lost 6 bases, and 16 bases lay in between. The CDR3 sequence is 14 residues long. Written as DNA, the CDR3 is TGTGCCAGCAGTGCCAGAACACAGGGAGGCGAGCAGTACTTC. It specifies CASSARTQGGEQYF.

The chain combines TRBV12-3 or TRBV12-4 with TRBJ1-6, with D possibly matching TRBD1 (5 bases). V gave up 6 bases and J gave up 10 bases, with 13 bases separating them. The CDR3 is 13 residues long. CDR3 bases: TGTGCCAGCAGCTCGACCGGGGACTCACCCCTCCACTTT. As protein: CASSSTGDSPLHF.

This clonotype occurred a few times. J is TRBJ2-2 and V is TRBV10-2, with D unclear. CDR1 is WSHSY and CDR2 is SAAADI in the germline V gene. The CDR3 contains 11 residues. Trimming cost V 10 bases and J 3 bases, with 6 bases left between them. The CDR3 is CATTDTGELFF. DNA of the CDR3: TGCGCCACTACTGACACCGGGGAGCTGTTTTTT.

This clonotype was seen a handful of times. This chain uses TRBV10-3 with TRBJ1-5; D gene unclear. The CDR3 is made up of 14 amino acids. Germline CDR1 and CDR2: ENHRY and SYGVKD. V lost 5 bases to trimming and J lost 1 base, with 9 bases between them. The CDR3 sequence is CAISRTGSNQPQHF. The CDR3 nucleotides are TGTGCCATCAGTCGAACCGGGAGCAATCAGCCCCAGCATTTT.

The chain recombines TRBV24-1 with TRBJ2-5; D remains ambiguous. Germline V CDR1 and CDR2: KGHDR, SFDVKD. The CDR3 contains 12 residues. The ends were cut back, 1 base at V and 5 bases at J, with 4 bases in the middle. CDR3 nucleotides: TGTGCCACCAGTGATTTAGGGGAGACCCAGTACTTC. It is translated as CATSDLGETQYF.

The chain uses TRBV19 and TRBJ2-2, with D unclear. There are 14 residues in the CDR3. Trimming removed 1 base at V and 6 bases at J, with 9 bases between. Germline V lookup: CDR1 LNHDA, CDR2 SQIVND (reference sequence). CDR3: CASSIVPLSGELFF. CDR3 nucleotides: TGTGCCAGTAGTATAGTACCACTTTCCGGGGAGCTGTTTTTT.

The chain uses TRBV7-9 and TRBJ2-1; no definite D call. CDR3 size: 12 residues. Trimming left V 9 bases short and J 8 bases short, with 14 bases between. CDR1 is SEHNR, CDR2 FQNEAQ, per germline (reference sequence). In nucleotides, the CDR3 is TGTGCCAGTAGTATAGTCGGGTATGAGCAGTTCTTC. Amino acid sequence: CASSIVGYEQFF.

This clonotype appeared many times. The chain joins TRBV7-3 to TRBJ2-3; 10 nucleotides match TRBD2. Germline assignment: CDR1 SGHTA and CDR2 FQGTGA. J lost 2 bases, V lost 5 bases, and 4 bases had no gene match. This CDR3 region has 15 residues. The CDR3 loop reads CASSPAGGPTDTQYF. The CDR3 coding sequence is TGTGCCAGCAGCCCAGCGGGAGGGCCCACAGATACGCAGTATTTT.